One TCR beta chain is described in this entry. Both 60 Vbeta primers and 13 Jbeta primers went into the PCR. Here immunoSEQ multiplex PCR was the method, and the copy in TCRdb shows in-frame clones only, minus some. The data show 130,000 to 150,000 clones, less than 80% seen once. CDR1 is MNHNY, CDR2 SVGAGI, per germline (reference sequence). The V end lost 4 bases, the J end lost 6 bases, and 7 bases lay between the germline ends. CDR3 length: 12 residues. The data originate from a study of cytomegalovirus exposure and HLA in healthy donors. The genes are TRBV6-6 and TRBJ1-5, with D hard to call. What was sequenced was PBMCs. This TCR was recovered from a woman aged 50 to 60 in good health and CMV-seropositive. The CDR3 is CASSSVPQPQHF. In nucleotides, the CDR3 is TGTGCCAGCAGTTCCGTCCCTCAGCCCCAGCATTTT.